A selection of T cell receptor beta chains follows, all from one sample in a study of T cell changes during pregnancy in multiple sclerosis. Some clones are missing from TCRdb's copy, which holds only in-frame ones; the method was immunoSEQ multiplex PCR. The sample shows about 69,000 clones, approximately 91% of them seen only once. The sample here was peripheral blood, taken in the third trimester of pregnancy. The receptors come from a female donor with multiple sclerosis, enrolled in a pregnancy study. Both conserved end residues are part of each CDR3.

j_call v_call cdr3_aa
TRBJ2-7 TRBV29-1 CSVLIFPSSGGTQIYEQYF
TRBJ1-1 TRBV6-6 CASSYSTGSWAFF
TRBJ1-1 TRBV5-5 CASSLQGMNTEAFF
TRBJ2-5 TRBV28 CASKITEDWQETQYF
TRBJ2-5 TRBV7-9 CASSAGTGAQETQYF
TRBJ2-5 TRBV5-8 CASRVQGLQETQYF
TRBJ2-5 TRBV9 CASSVVSGETQYF
TRBJ2-3 TRBV6-5 CASSYSGHPPDTQYF
TRBJ2-3 TRBV5-8 CASSLTDTQYF
TRBJ1-1 TRBV27 CASSRLTGAWNTEAFF
TRBJ1-3 TRBV28 CASSAGNTIYF
TRBJ2-2 TRBV7-2 CASRSGTGGTGELFF
TRBJ1-2 TRBV18 CASSISPEGYGYTF
TRBJ2-5 TRBV7-2 CASSLVGQQETQYF
TRBJ1-2 TRBV29-1 CSVGQNYGYTF
TRBJ1-2 TRBV10-3 CAISRDRSEDYTF
TRBJ2-7 TRBV6-5 CASSFRDFSYEQYF